Listed below are T cell receptor beta chains from one sample, sequenced in a study of cytomegalovirus exposure and HLA in healthy donors. Sequencing was performed with immunoSEQ multiplex PCR; in TCRdb, only in-frame clones are kept and a portion is missing. The sample shows 200,000 to 250,000 clones, 70% to 90% of them seen only once. The sequenced sample consisted of PBMCs. The receptors shown here come from a girl under 10 years old in good health and CMV-seronegative. The conserved cysteine and the conserved F or W are not part of the CDR3 here. Each record gives: J gene, V gene, CDR3 protein.

J gene: TRBJ2-5
V gene: TRBV9
CDR3 protein: ASSEGLSGGETQY

J gene: TRBJ2-7
V gene: TRBV7-2
CDR3 protein: ASSLAGRLALTYEQY

J gene: TRBJ1-2
V gene: TRBV27
CDR3 protein: ASSPRQGYYGYT

J gene: TRBJ2-7
V gene: TRBV19
CDR3 protein: ASSPRTGGQYEQY

J gene: TRBJ1-2
V gene: TRBV10-1
CDR3 protein: ASSLTGAEYGYT

J gene: TRBJ2-3
V gene: TRBV5-1
CDR3 protein: ASSAGTGGERTQY

J gene: TRBJ2-2
V gene: TRBV5-1
CDR3 protein: ASSATSVTGELF

J gene: TRBJ2-3
V gene: TRBV5-1
CDR3 protein: ASSFGLSSTDTQY

J gene: TRBJ1-3
V gene: TRBV7-9
CDR3 protein: ASSLVRAPGNTIY

J gene: TRBJ2-3
V gene: TRBV6-5
CDR3 protein: ASTIQAADTQY

J gene: TRBJ1-2
V gene: TRBV19
CDR3 protein: ASSGTARSDGYT

J gene: TRBJ2-7
V gene: TRBV7-9
CDR3 protein: AALGGSPYEQY

J gene: TRBJ2-7
V gene: TRBV30
CDR3 protein: AWTTTGGYEQY

J gene: TRBJ1-3
V gene: TRBV9
CDR3 protein: ASSVGTGIGNTIY

J gene: TRBJ2-1
V gene: TRBV30
CDR3 protein: AWRGQTNEQF

J gene: TRBJ1-1
V gene: TRBV6-5
CDR3 protein: ASSYFSGNTEAF

J gene: TRBJ2-7
V gene: TRBV7-9
CDR3 protein: ASGRQGDEQY

J gene: TRBJ1-3
V gene: TRBV5-4
CDR3 protein: ASSPTAGSGNTIY

J gene: TRBJ1-5
V gene: TRBV7-2
CDR3 protein: ASSSGQGAWAQH

J gene: TRBJ1-1
V gene: TRBV11-2
CDR3 protein: ASSITGSTEAF

J gene: TRBJ1-2
V gene: TRBV2
CDR3 protein: ASTPPAGNYGYT

J gene: TRBJ2-7
V gene: TRBV18
CDR3 protein: ASSPPGGGGSYEQY

J gene: TRBJ2-7
V gene: TRBV21-1
CDR3 protein: ASSFTIFDYEQY

J gene: TRBJ1-5
V gene: TRBV19
CDR3 protein: ASSIASPYQPQH

J gene: TRBJ1-6
V gene: TRBV7-3
CDR3 protein: ASSRGADNSPLH

J gene: .
V gene: TRBV4-1
CDR3 protein: ASSQKGLAEQY

J gene: TRBJ2-7
V gene: TRBV5-1
CDR3 protein: ASSLAGVYEQY